A selection of T cell receptor beta chains follows, all from one sample in a study of patients and donors after allogeneic stem cell transplantation. TCRdb ran MiXCR on the RT-PCR reads and lists one entry per CDR3 protein. The sample includes hundreds of thousands of distinct CDR3 sequences, about 38% of them seen just once. The sample taken for sequencing was blood, either unsorted or a sorted T cell fraction (not recorded which). These receptors were collected from a human donor who was either an allogeneic HSCT recipient or a stem cell or donor lymphocyte infusion donor (not recorded which). It is not recorded whose cells these are; they may come from a transplant donor. CDR3s include the opening cysteine and the closing phenylalanine or tryptophan. D genes are given only for firm matches. Not every row has a clone size; where given, it reads once, few, many or a size class.

clone_size: NA; j_call: TRBJ1-3; v_call: TRBV12-3/TRBV12-4; d_call: NA; cdr3_nt: TGTGCCAGCAGTTTAGCTGCACGCTCTGGAAACACCATATATTTT; cdr3_aa: CASSLAARSGNTIYF
clone_size: NA; j_call: TRBJ1-2; v_call: TRBV6-2/TRBV6-3; d_call: NA; cdr3_nt: TGTGCCAGCAGCCGTACAGGGCGTATGAATGGCTACACCTTC; cdr3_aa: CASSRTGRMNGYTF
clone_size: few; j_call: TRBJ1-5; v_call: TRBV20-1; d_call: NA; cdr3_nt: TGCAGTGCTCCCCAAGGGGGGCAGCCCCAGCATTTT; cdr3_aa: CSAPQGGQPQHF
clone_size: NA; j_call: TRBJ1-5; v_call: TRBV15; d_call: NA; cdr3_nt: TGTGCCACCAGCAGAGAAGGACAGCTCAATCAGCCCCAGCATTTT; cdr3_aa: CATSREGQLNQPQHF
clone_size: NA; j_call: TRBJ1-4; v_call: TRBV5-1; d_call: NA; cdr3_nt: TGCGCCAGCAGCTCTGGGGACACCAGCGGTGAAAAACTGTTTTTT; cdr3_aa: CASSSGDTSGEKLFF
clone_size: NA; j_call: TRBJ1-1; v_call: TRBV29-1; d_call: TRBD1; cdr3_nt: TGCAGCGTTGATATCTGGCGCAGGGGGGGAGGCACTGAAGCTTTCTTT; cdr3_aa: CSVDIWRRGGGTEAFF
clone_size: many; j_call: TRBJ2-5; v_call: TRBV29-1; d_call: NA; cdr3_nt: TGCAGCGTTGCAGGGGTATCCCAGGGTAAAGGTAGAGAGACCCAGTACTTC; cdr3_aa: CSVAGVSQGKGRETQYF
clone_size: NA; j_call: TRBJ1-5; v_call: TRBV18; d_call: NA; cdr3_nt: TGTGCCAGCTCACCTAGCAGGGGCAATCAGCCCCAGCATTTT; cdr3_aa: CASSPSRGNQPQHF
clone_size: NA; j_call: TRBJ1-1; v_call: TRBV29-1; d_call: NA; cdr3_nt: TGCAGCGTTAGGGGCGCACTGTTAACTGAAGCTTTCTTT; cdr3_aa: CSVRGALLTEAFF
clone_size: few; j_call: TRBJ1-2; v_call: TRBV29-1; d_call: NA; cdr3_nt: TGCAGCGTTAGGACCAGCGTCTTTTATGGCTACACCTTC; cdr3_aa: CSVRTSVFYGYTF
clone_size: NA; j_call: TRBJ1-6; v_call: TRBV28; d_call: NA; cdr3_nt: TGTGCCAGCAGAAATGATCCCCCGGTCCTCCACTTT; cdr3_aa: CASRNDPPVLHF
clone_size: NA; j_call: TRBJ2-3; v_call: TRBV12-3/TRBV12-4; d_call: TRBD2; cdr3_nt: TGTGCCAGCAGTTCTAGCGTAGCGGGGGTGGGAGATACGCAGTATTTT; cdr3_aa: CASSSSVAGVGDTQYF
clone_size: few; j_call: TRBJ1-5; v_call: TRBV7-2; d_call: NA; cdr3_nt: TGTGCCAGCAGCGGCCGCGGGGGGCTAGGTAGCAATCAGCCCCAGCATTTT; cdr3_aa: CASSGRGGLGSNQPQHF
clone_size: few; j_call: TRBJ1-3; v_call: TRBV9; d_call: TRBD1; cdr3_nt: TGTGCCAGCAGCCTCGGACAGGAGACAAGGGACACCATATATTTT; cdr3_aa: CASSLGQETRDTIYF
clone_size: few; j_call: TRBJ2-3; v_call: TRBV13; d_call: NA; cdr3_nt: TGTGCCAGCAGCTTCGCCCCTGACTCGTACGGCACAGATACGCAGTATTTT; cdr3_aa: CASSFAPDSYGTDTQYF
clone_size: NA; j_call: TRBJ2-3; v_call: TRBV7-3; d_call: NA; cdr3_nt: TGTGCCAGCAGCTGGGGGACCCGGCCGGGGGCAGATACGCAGTATTTT; cdr3_aa: CASSWGTRPGADTQYF
clone_size: NA; j_call: TRBJ2-5; v_call: TRBV12-3/TRBV12-4; d_call: NA; cdr3_nt: TGTGCCAGCAGTTTACGACCCGTCAGTATTGAGACCCAGTACTTC; cdr3_aa: CASSLRPVSIETQYF
clone_size: NA; j_call: TRBJ1-5; v_call: TRBV20-1; d_call: TRBD1; cdr3_nt: TGCAGTGCCTTCCTCGCAGGGGGTCCCAATCAGCCCCAGCATTTT; cdr3_aa: CSAFLAGGPNQPQHF
clone_size: NA; j_call: TRBJ2-3; v_call: TRBV7-6; d_call: NA; cdr3_nt: TGTGCCAGCAGCTTTCAGGGGGGGGATACGCAGTATTTT; cdr3_aa: CASSFQGGDTQYF
clone_size: few; j_call: TRBJ2-3; v_call: TRBV30; d_call: NA; cdr3_nt: TGTGCCTGGAGTGTACTCGGAGCTAGCACAGATACGCAGTATTTT; cdr3_aa: CAWSVLGASTDTQYF
clone_size: few; j_call: TRBJ1-1; v_call: TRBV28; d_call: NA; cdr3_nt: TGTGCCAGCGAGGCCTTCAGGGGAACGAACACTGAAGCTTTCTTT; cdr3_aa: CASEAFRGTNTEAFF
clone_size: NA; j_call: TRBJ1-5; v_call: TRBV12-3/TRBV12-4; d_call: TRBD1; cdr3_nt: TGTGCCAGCAGTTTAGCCGGACAGGGAGGCGAGCCCCAGCATTTT; cdr3_aa: CASSLAGQGGEPQHF
clone_size: NA; j_call: TRBJ1-5; v_call: TRBV6-1; d_call: NA; cdr3_nt: TGTGCCAGCTTTGAAGTGGAGGGTCAGCCCCAGCATTTT; cdr3_aa: CASFEVEGQPQHF
clone_size: few; j_call: TRBJ1-5; v_call: TRBV7-8; d_call: TRBD1; cdr3_nt: TGTGCCAGCAGCTTGGTGGGACAGGGACTTCAGCCCCAGCATTTT; cdr3_aa: CASSLVGQGLQPQHF
clone_size: NA; j_call: TRBJ2-1; v_call: TRBV18; d_call: TRBD2; cdr3_nt: TGTGCCAGCTCACCAACCCTAGCGGGGAACAATGAGCAGTTCTTC; cdr3_aa: CASSPTLAGNNEQFF
clone_size: NA; j_call: TRBJ2-2; v_call: TRBV27; d_call: NA; cdr3_nt: TGTGCCAGCAGTTTCGATAGATACACCGGGGAGCTGTTTTTT; cdr3_aa: CASSFDRYTGELFF
clone_size: NA; j_call: TRBJ1-2; v_call: TRBV18; d_call: NA; cdr3_nt: TGTGCCAGCTCACCACAGGAGCATGGCTACACCTTC; cdr3_aa: CASSPQEHGYTF
clone_size: NA; j_call: TRBJ2-3; v_call: TRBV7-9; d_call: NA; cdr3_nt: TGTGCCAGCAGCTTACTTCCGGGAGCTAACACAGATACGCAGTATTTT; cdr3_aa: CASSLLPGANTDTQYF
clone_size: few; j_call: TRBJ2-7; v_call: TRBV15; d_call: NA; cdr3_nt: TGTGCCACCAGCAGAGATTGGAATTACGAGCAGTACTTC; cdr3_aa: CATSRDWNYEQYF
clone_size: NA; j_call: TRBJ2-3; v_call: TRBV5-6; d_call: NA; cdr3_nt: TGTGCCAGCAGCTCACAGGGACCAGATACGCAGTATTTT; cdr3_aa: CASSSQGPDTQYF
clone_size: few; j_call: TRBJ1-6; v_call: TRBV7-9; d_call: TRBD1; cdr3_nt: TGTGCCAGCAGCCCAGTGGGGACAGGGGATTCACCCCTCCACTTT; cdr3_aa: CASSPVGTGDSPLHF
clone_size: few; j_call: TRBJ1-6; v_call: TRBV27; d_call: NA; cdr3_nt: TGTGCCAGCAGTCTGGGGGATTATAATTCACCCCTCCACTTT; cdr3_aa: CASSLGDYNSPLHF
clone_size: once; j_call: TRBJ2-7; v_call: TRBV7-9; d_call: TRBD1; cdr3_nt: TGTGCCAGCAGCTTAGACAGGGGGTCACACGAGCAGTACTTC; cdr3_aa: CASSLDRGSHEQYF
clone_size: NA; j_call: TRBJ1-3; v_call: TRBV7-2; d_call: NA; cdr3_nt: TGTGCCAGCAGCTCCCAGGTTAACTCTGGAAACACCATATATTTT; cdr3_aa: CASSSQVNSGNTIYF
clone_size: NA; j_call: TRBJ2-7; v_call: TRBV25-1; d_call: NA; cdr3_nt: TGTGCCAGCAGTGACCATGCCTTCGAGCAGTACTTC; cdr3_aa: CASSDHAFEQYF
clone_size: NA; j_call: TRBJ1-6; v_call: TRBV7-2; d_call: TRBD1; cdr3_nt: TGTGCCAGCAGCGACGCAGGGGGAAATTCACCCCTCCACTTT; cdr3_aa: CASSDAGGNSPLHF
clone_size: NA; j_call: TRBJ1-1; v_call: TRBV9; d_call: NA; cdr3_nt: TGTGCCAGCAGCGTAGTTCCCTTGAACACTGAAGCTTTCTTT; cdr3_aa: CASSVVPLNTEAFF
clone_size: few; j_call: TRBJ1-2; v_call: TRBV12-3/TRBV12-4; d_call: NA; cdr3_nt: TGTGCCAGCAGTTTATTAGGGGTCTATGGCTACACCTTC; cdr3_aa: CASSLLGVYGYTF
clone_size: NA; j_call: TRBJ1-5; v_call: TRBV12-3/TRBV12-4; d_call: TRBD1; cdr3_nt: TGTGCCAGCAGTAGCGGGACAGGGAACCCTCAGCCCCAGCATTTT; cdr3_aa: CASSSGTGNPQPQHF
clone_size: NA; j_call: TRBJ1-4; v_call: TRBV9; d_call: TRBD1; cdr3_nt: TGTGCCAGCAGCGTTTCCGGGACAGGGCCTGAAAAACTGTTTTTT; cdr3_aa: CASSVSGTGPEKLFF
clone_size: few; j_call: TRBJ1-6; v_call: TRBV20-1; d_call: TRBD1; cdr3_nt: TGCAGTGCTCCACAAGGACAGGATCTCCTCTCCTATAATTCACCCCTCCACTTT; cdr3_aa: CSAPQGQDLLSYNSPLHF
clone_size: NA; j_call: TRBJ2-1; v_call: TRBV20-1; d_call: TRBD1; cdr3_nt: TGCAGTGCTCCCAAGGCCCGGGACAGACCCTACAATGAGCAGTTCTTC; cdr3_aa: CSAPKARDRPYNEQFF
clone_size: NA; j_call: TRBJ1-6; v_call: TRBV7-2; d_call: NA; cdr3_nt: TGTGCCAGCAGCTTAGAGGGATGGAATTCACCCCTCCACTTT; cdr3_aa: CASSLEGWNSPLHF
clone_size: few; j_call: TRBJ1-5; v_call: TRBV28; d_call: TRBD1; cdr3_nt: TGTGCCAGCACCCTTTCCGGGACAGGGCGTAATCAGCCCCAGCATTTT; cdr3_aa: CASTLSGTGRNQPQHF
clone_size: NA; j_call: TRBJ2-7; v_call: TRBV5-5; d_call: TRBD1; cdr3_nt: TGTGCCAGCAGCTTACGACAGGGGATGGCCTACGAGCAGTACTTC; cdr3_aa: CASSLRQGMAYEQYF
clone_size: many; j_call: TRBJ2-5; v_call: TRBV27; d_call: NA; cdr3_nt: TGTGCCAGCAGCTTAGTCGGTCAAGAGACCCAGTACTTC; cdr3_aa: CASSLVGQETQYF